The 7 T cell receptor beta chains below were found in one sample sequenced in a study of siplizumab effects on memory and regulatory T cells. Repertoires were generated with immunoSEQ multiplex PCR, while TCRdb's copy carries only in-frame clones and drops some. Of about 100,000 clones in the sample, about 91% were seen once. Sequenced: CD4+ T cells sorted from blood. These receptors were taken from a human donor in good health.

V and J are TRBV5-1 and TRBJ1-1; 8 bases line up with TRBD1. The V segment lost 0 bases and the J segment 0 bases; nucleotides outside the gene matches: 4. CDR3 length equals 16 residues. CDR1 and CDR2 (germline): SGHRS, YFSETQ. The CDR3 loop reads CASSLAGGGVNTEAFF. The CDR3 coding sequence is TGCGCCAGCAGCTTGGCAGGGGGCGGAGTGAACACTGAAGCTTTCTTT.

The J gene is TRBJ2-2, the V gene TRBV7-2, with TRBD2 matching 11 bases. The CDR3 sequence is 17 residues long. With V trimmed by 3 bases and J by 5 bases, 8 bases remained unmatched. Germline CDR1 is SGHTA and CDR2 is FQGNSA. The CDR3, as DNA: TGTGCCAGCAGCTTTCCTCTTAGCGGGGGGGCGACCGGGGAGCTGTTTTTT. It codes for CASSFPLSGGATGELFF. Full variable domain (outside the CDR3, taken from reference TRBV7-2 and TRBJ2-2): GAGVSQSPSNKVTEKGKDVELRCDPISGHTALYWYRQSLGQGLEFLIYFQGNSAPDKSGLPSDRFSAERTGGSVSTLTIQRTQQEDSAVYLCASSFPLSGGATGELFFGEGSRLTVL.

The rearrangement links TRBV21-1 to TRBJ2-7. TRBV21-1 is recorded as a pseudogene. CDR3 length equals 12 residues. Here the CDR3 DNA reads TGTGCCTCCGGCGAGACCTTCTACGAGCAGTACTTC. It specifies CASGETFYEQYF.

This clone was counted only a few times. This chain joins TRBV30 and TRBJ2-3; 10 nucleotides agree with TRBD2. CDR1 is GTSNPN and CDR2 is SVGIG in the germline V gene (reference sequence). CDR3 length: 16 residues. The trim removed 0 bases at V and 6 bases at J, leaving 9 bases unmatched. The CDR3, as DNA: TGTGCCTGGAGTGTACTAAGCGGGGGGGCCAAGGATACGCAGTATTTT. As protein: CAWSVLSGGAKDTQYF.

The V call is TRBV5-8, the J call TRBJ2-4; D unresolved. CDR1 and CDR2 from the germline V gene are SGHTS and YDEGEE. V gave up 1 base and J gave up 6 bases, with 11 bases separating them. The CDR3 runs to 14 residues. CDR3 in DNA: TGTGCCAGCAGCTTGCCAGGAATGGGAAACATTCAGTACTTC. It codes for CASSLPGMGNIQYF.

The chain couples TRBV6-4 to TRBJ1-2; unclear D gene. The germline V gene has CDR1 MRHNA and CDR2 SNTAGT. The CDR3 length is 14 residues. Trimming stripped 2 bases from V and 4 bases from J, with 11 bases between. In nucleotides, the CDR3 is TGTGCCAGCAGTGACCCCCCGTCTGGCTATGGCTACACCTTC. Protein: CASSDPPSGYGYTF.

The chain links TRBV5-1 to TRBJ1-2; 8 bases are a match to TRBD1. CDR1 is SGHRS, CDR2 YFSETQ, per germline. V shed 4 bases, J shed 4 bases, and the junction held 9 bases outside the gene matches. The CDR3 has 15 residues. In DNA, the CDR3 is TGCGCCAGCAGCCCGGGGACAGGTCCTAGCTATGGCTACACCTTC. Its protein product is CASSPGTGPSYGYTF.